In its sample, the clone carrying this T cell receptor beta chain was seen a few times. Clinical symptoms, serum thyroxine and TRAb, thyroid ultrasound and orbital computed tomography together formed the diagnostic basis. The sample comes from a study of T cells in Graves' hyperthyroidism and ophthalmopathy. Trimming stripped 0 bases from V and 0 bases from J, with 12 bases between. Per the germline V gene, CDR1 is SGHRS and CDR2 is YFSETQ. This CDR3 spans 16 amino acids. Authors of the study amplified TCR beta CDR3 regions from RNA transcripts. HTBI primers drove first-round RT-PCR of the TCR CDR3. TCRdb re-derived calls from the multiplex PCR reads in MiXCR, one entry per CDR3 protein. The sample carries roughly 700,000 distinct CDR3 sequences, around 16% recorded once.

The clonotype was recovered from a man aged 45-65 years with Graves' hyperthyroidism. Sequencing was done on a sample of blood. The gene calls are TRBV5-1 and TRBJ1-1; D is unresolved. The CDR3 bases are TGCGCCAGCAGCTTGGAAGACGGGCTAATGAACACTGAAGCTTTCTTT. Its translation is CASSLEDGLMNTEAFF. Based on the CDR3 plus reference TRBV5-1 and TRBJ1-1, the full variable domain is KAGVTQTPRYLIKTRGQQVTLSCSPISGHRSVSWYQQTPGQGLQFLFEYFSETQRNKGNFPGRFSGRQFSNSRSEMNVSTLELGDSALYLCASSLEDGLMNTEAFFGQGTRLTVV.